This T cell receptor (beta chain) appears in the sequencing data of a study of prognosis after radiotherapy for stage I lung cancer. Study-wide background: Approximately 15 patients had newly diagnosed primary stage I lung tumors, and five had oligometastatic NSCLC after surgical resection of the primary tumor. Patients with non-small cell lung cancer were all judged medically inoperable.

On this clonotype: Its antigen is still unknown. The junction departs from the called germline gene at one end, perhaps through a read error.

Two-round multiplex PCR, the amplification method, yielded TCR beta CDR3 from genomic DNA. Initially, in first-round PCR, primers specific to each TRBV and TRBJ gene were used. Each CDR3 protein gets one entry after TCRdb re-called the multiplex PCR reads with MiXCR. Of fewer than 25,000 distinct CDR3 sequences in the sample, more than 40% are singletons; the top ten hold 30% to 40%. The CDR3 is 15 amino acids. Germline loops: CDR1 SQVTM, CDR2 ANQGSEA. The patients, who had no history of other malignancies and had received no prior chemotherapy or radiotherapy, were all found to be node-negative on CT and PET/CT. The study's findings and limits: Lower Shannon entropy values were found after stereotactic body radiation therapy in patients who developed distant metastases.

Sequencing used PBMCs, obtained before or after stereotactic body radiation therapy (not recorded which). The clonotype originates from a donor older than 45 with non-small cell lung cancer. The chain is built from TRBV29-1 and TRBJ2-5; a weak D match, TRBD2 (5 bases). The CDR3 DNA sequence: TGCAGCGTTGGTCCAGGTTCGGGGTTTGAAGATACCCAGTACTTC. Translating gives CSVGPGSGFEDTQYF.